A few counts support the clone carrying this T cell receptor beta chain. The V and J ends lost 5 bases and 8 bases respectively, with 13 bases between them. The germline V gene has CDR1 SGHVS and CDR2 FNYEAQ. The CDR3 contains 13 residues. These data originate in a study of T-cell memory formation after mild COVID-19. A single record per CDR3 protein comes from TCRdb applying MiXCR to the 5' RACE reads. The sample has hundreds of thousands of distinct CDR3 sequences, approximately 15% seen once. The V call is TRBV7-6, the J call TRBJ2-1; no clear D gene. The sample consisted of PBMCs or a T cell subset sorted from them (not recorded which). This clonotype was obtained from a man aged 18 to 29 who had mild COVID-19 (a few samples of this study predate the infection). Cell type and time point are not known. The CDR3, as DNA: TGTGCCAGCAGCACCGGTCAGAACGATGAGCAGTTCTTC. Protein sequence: CASSTGQNDEQFF.